This T cell receptor (beta chain) was identified during a study of a mutant IDH1 vaccine in newly diagnosed glioma. Points from the study as a whole: Across multiple MHC alleles, 80% to 95% of patients had vaccine-induced responses.

Per germline, CDR1 PRHDT and CDR2 FYEKMQ (reference sequence). The CDR3 covers 13 residues. V was cut by 5 bases and J by 2 bases, with 9 bases left in between. This clone was counted a single time. No antigen is known for it. Documented time point: week 11, during vaccination. A 20-mer mutant IDH1 peptide at 300 ug was injected subcutaneously with topical imiquimod. Only in-frame clones appear in the TCRdb table, and some are missing; sequencing was by immunoSEQ multiplex PCR. The sample holds around 130,000 clones, 80% seen once. The sample was PBMCs, taken from a glioma patient whose treatment included an IDH1 peptide vaccine. This sequence joins TRBV13 and TRBJ2-5; the D is unclear. This clonotype was obtained from a man in his forties or fifties with glioma. The DNA for the CDR3 is TGTGCCAGCAGCGATCTTGGGCAAGAGACCCAGTACTTC. It codes for CASSDLGQETQYF.